This passage covers 31 T cell receptor beta chains from one sample sequenced in a study of vaccination effects on CD4 cells after COVID-19. Having been cultured for roughly 9 days, the cells underwent CD4+ T cell isolation. The participants, recipients of two vaccine doses, got either BNT162b2 or mRNA-1273. Only in-frame clones appear in the TCRdb table, and some are missing; sequencing was by immunoSEQ multiplex PCR. The data contain about 45,000 clones, approximately 70% of them singletons. No antigen has been identified for these receptors. The sequencing here drew on CD4+ T cells from PBMCs cultured without peptide, taken after COVID-19 vaccination. These receptors all come from a human donor who received a COVID-19 vaccine.

The chain uses TRBV6-5 and TRBJ1-2; D might be TRBD1 (6 bases). CDR3 size: 15 residues. CDR1 is MNHEY and CDR2 is SVGAGI in the germline V gene. The V end lost 5 bases, the J end lost 4 bases, and 17 bases lay between the germline ends. The CDR3 loop is CASSLDLGAGYGYTF. The CDR3 coding sequence is TGTGCCAGCAGTCTAGATTTGGGGGCAGGCTATGGCTACACCTTC.

The chain links TRBV6-5 to TRBJ2-5, with a weak D call TRBD2 (6 bases). The germline V gene has CDR1 MNHEY and CDR2 SVGAGI. The CDR3 covers 15 residues. Trimming removed 10 bases at V and 2 bases at J, with 20 bases between. The CDR3 spells CATLPGAGGQETQYF. CDR3 in DNA: TGTGCCACCTTGCCCGGGGCAGGAGGGCAAGAGACCCAGTACTTC.

As DNA, the CDR3 is TGCAGCGCAACAGGGCCGGGAGGGGAAAAACTGTTTTTT. Translated, it gives CSATGPGGEKLFF. The V and J genes are TRBV29-1 and TRBJ1-4; tentatively, D is TRBD1 (6 bases). The germline V and J ends were trimmed by 7 bases and 8 bases, with 17 bases remaining between them. This CDR3 comprises 13 residues. The germline V gene has CDR1 SQVTM and CDR2 ANQGSEA.

This chain uses TRBV10-1 with TRBJ1-6; the match to TRBD1 covers 8 bases. V dropped 7 bases and J dropped 11; count of bases not matched to a gene: 16. This CDR3 region has 16 residues. In germline, CDR1 is WNHNN, CDR2 SYGVQD (reference sequence). CDR3 bases: TGCGCCAGCACCGAGGACAGGGCCCAGCTTCGTCCACCCCTCCACTTT. Residues: CASTEDRAQLRPPLHF.

The chain employs TRBV19 and TRBJ1-2; a weak D match, TRBD1 (6 bases). Trimming took 6 bases from V and 4 from J, leaving 12 bases between them. The germline V gene encodes CDR1 LNHDA and CDR2 SQIVND (reference sequence). This CDR3 region has 13 residues. The CDR3 protein is CASSSDSPYGYTF. DNA for the CDR3: TGTGCCAGTAGCTCGGACAGCCCCTATGGCTACACCTTC.

The CDR3 DNA reads as TGCAGTGCTAGTACGCAGACAGGGATCTCCTACAATGAGCAGTTCTTC. Its protein product is CSASTQTGISYNEQFF. V is TRBV20-1 and J is TRBJ2-1; 7 bases are a match to TRBD1. V lost 3 bases to trimming and J lost 0 bases; unmatched junction nucleotides: 8. There are 16 residues in the CDR3. The germline V gene encodes CDR1 DFQATT and CDR2 SNEGSKA (reference sequence).

This clone turned up a few times. The rearrangement uses TRBV7-9 and TRBJ2-3, with 12 nucleotides matching TRBD2. The CDR3 is 15 amino acids. J lost 4 bases, V lost 6 bases, and 5 bases had no gene match. Germline V CDR1 and CDR2: SEHNR, FQNEAQ (reference sequence). CDR3 in DNA: TGTGCCAGCAGGCGACTAGCGGGAGATTCAGATACGCAGTATTTT. Its protein is CASRRLAGDSDTQYF.

The CDR3 sequence is CATSRVGVYEQYF. DNA for the CDR3: TGTGCCACCAGCAGAGTGGGGGTTTACGAGCAGTACTTC. This chain connects TRBV15 to TRBJ2-7; D might be TRBD1 or TRBD2, each matching 5 bases. This CDR3 has 13 amino acids. V lost 1 base and J 4 bases, leaving 8 bases between the germline ends. The germline V gene encodes CDR1 LNHNV and CDR2 YYDKDF (reference sequence).

The rearrangement joins TRBV5-1 to TRBJ2-5; D tentatively reads TRBD1 or TRBD2 (5 bases each). Per the germline V gene, CDR1 is SGHRS and CDR2 is YFSETQ. V dropped 2 bases and J dropped 5 bases, with 10 bases sitting between them. This CDR3 spans 13 amino acids. CDR3 in amino acids: CASSLLGTETQYF. The CDR3 DNA sequence: TGCGCCAGCAGCTTATTGGGGACGGAGACCCAGTACTTC.

The chain combines TRBV11-2 with TRBJ2-7, with 10 nucleotides matching TRBD1. The CDR3 consists of 17 residues. With 2 bases clipped from V and 3 bases from J, the junction kept 10 bases outside the gene matches. Germline V gene lookup returns CDR1 SGHAT and CDR2 FQNNGV. The CDR3 loop reads CASSLLGTGAMGYEQYF. DNA of the CDR3: TGTGCCAGCAGCTTATTAGGGACAGGGGCCATGGGCTACGAGCAGTACTTC.

The chain has TRBV5-1 and TRBJ1-6; D is unclear. The CDR3 is 13 residues long. The V end was cut by 6 bases, the J end by 6 bases, with 10 bases between. Germline CDR1 reads SGHRS; CDR2 reads YFSETQ. CDR3 DNA: TGCGCCAGCACGGATAACGTTAATTCACCCCTCCACTTT. Protein sequence: CASTDNVNSPLHF.

V and J are TRBV5-4 and TRBJ1-2, with 7 bases that match TRBD1. Germline trimming cut 4 bases from V and 7 bases from J; bases unmatched to any gene: 10. The length of the CDR3 is 14 residues. CDR1 and CDR2 (germline): SGHNT, YYREEE (reference sequence). The CDR3 region has the DNA TGTGCCAGCAGCACAAGAACAGGGGCTAGTGGCTACACCTTC. This translates into CASSTRTGASGYTF.

By sample share, this clone is medium-sized. Other DNA sequences of this sample code for an identical CDR3. The V and J genes are TRBV4-1 and TRBJ2-5, with D perhaps matching TRBD1 (6 bases). Trimming shortened V by 4 bases and J by 5 bases, and 17 bases separated the two germline ends. Germline loops: CDR1 MGHRA, CDR2 YSYEKL. The CDR3 has 15 amino acids. The CDR3, as DNA: TGCGCCAGCAGCCCTGAGGACAGCCCACGTGAGACCCAGTACTTC. This codes for CASSPEDSPRETQYF.

The rearrangement links TRBV6-5 to TRBJ1-3; TRBD1 matches at 8 bases. The germline V gene encodes CDR1 MNHEY and CDR2 SVGAGI. V lost 5 bases, J lost 9 bases, and 12 bases stayed unmatched. The CDR3 sequence is 15 residues long. CDR3 protein: CASSQGAAQRGTIYF. CDR3 DNA sequence: TGTGCCAGCAGTCAGGGGGCAGCCCAACGGGGCACCATATATTTT.

The chain has TRBV19 and TRBJ1-3; maybe TRBD1 (5 bases). Trimming shortened V by 4 bases and J by 2 bases, and 6 bases separated the two germline ends. This CDR3 has 13 residues. Per the germline V gene, CDR1 is LNHDA and CDR2 is SQIVND (reference sequence). The CDR3 spells CASSTGAGNTIYF. CDR3 nucleotide sequence: TGTGCCAGTAGTACGGGGGCTGGAAACACCATATATTTT.

This chain uses TRBV6-6 with TRBJ2-7, with 11 bases matching TRBD2. With 5 bases clipped from V and 6 bases from J, the junction kept 3 bases outside the gene matches. CDR3 length: 13 residues. CDR1 is MNHNY and CDR2 is SVGAGI in the germline V gene (reference sequence). The chain's CDR3 is CASSAGTSGEQYF. Written as DNA, the CDR3 is TGTGCCAGCAGTGCCGGGACTAGCGGCGAGCAGTACTTC.

This clone showed up just a few times. This chain joins TRBV7-9 and TRBJ1-3; D is undetermined. The germline CDR1 and CDR2 sequences are SEHNR and FQNEAQ (reference sequence). With 5 bases removed from V and 0 bases from J, the gap between germline ends came to 14 bases. CDR3 length: 16 residues. The CDR3: CASSPLSGFSGNTIYF. The CDR3 nucleotides are TGTGCCAGCAGCCCATTGTCGGGTTTCTCTGGAAACACCATATATTTT.

This chain uses TRBV10-2 with TRBJ2-5, with a possible D match to TRBD2 (5 bases). Germline V gene lookup returns CDR1 WSHSY and CDR2 SAAADI. The CDR3 is made up of 14 amino acids. V was cut by 2 bases and J by 2 bases, with 9 bases left in between. The CDR3 is CASSESLAQETQYF. The CDR3 nucleotides read TGCGCCAGCAGTGAGAGCCTAGCACAAGAGACCCAGTACTTC.

The chain has TRBV30 and TRBJ1-4; TRBD1 matches at 7 bases. The CDR3 consists of 13 residues. Trimming took 7 bases from V and 3 from J; bases not matched to a gene: 5. The germline V gene encodes CDR1 GTSNPN and CDR2 SVGIG (reference sequence). The CDR3 spells CAFSGGPNEKLFF. CDR3 DNA: TGTGCCTTTTCAGGGGGGCCTAATGAAAAACTGTTTTTT.

CDR3 DNA sequence: TGCGCCAGCAGCCTAGCGACTAGCGGGAAGGTAGAGACCCAGTACTTC. Residues: CASSLATSGKVETQYF. The chain combines TRBV5-1 with TRBJ2-5; TRBD2 matches at 11 bases. Germline CDR1 SGHRS, CDR2 YFSETQ. The CDR3 loop spans 16 amino acids. The ends lost 4 bases at V and 4 bases at J; junction bases unmatched: 9.

The sample holds a few counts of this clone. J is TRBJ2-1 and V is TRBV11-2, with TRBD1 matching 8 bases. The V gene's germline CDR1 is SGHAT and CDR2 FQNNGV. The ends lost 2 bases at V and 7 bases at J; junction bases unmatched: 4. The CDR3 covers 14 residues. For the CDR3, the DNA is TGTGCCAGCAGCTTATCCAGGGGGCTTAATGAGCAGTTCTTC. It translates to CASSLSRGLNEQFF.

V usage is TRBV9 and J usage is TRBJ2-5; D perhaps matches TRBD2 (6 bases). The CDR3 runs 13 residues. Between the trimmed V and J ends, which lost 3 bases and 4 bases, there was a span of 10 bases. CDR1 is SGDLS and CDR2 is YYNGEE in the germline V gene. The CDR3 bases are TGTGCCAGCAGCGCAAGAGCGGGAGAGACCCAGTACTTC. Protein sequence: CASSARAGETQYF. The variable domain in full, completed from reference TRBV9 and TRBJ2-5, reads DSGVTQTPKHLITATGQRVTLRCSPRSGDLSVYWYQQSLDQGLQFLIQYYNGEERAKGNILERFSAQQFPDLHSELNLSSLELGDSALYFCASSARAGETQYFGPGTRLLVL.

The chain links TRBV5-5 to TRBJ1-5; TRBD1 agrees at 8 bases. Germline loops: CDR1 SGHKS, CDR2 YYEKEE (reference sequence). The CDR3 runs to 16 residues. The ends lost 0 bases at V and 2 bases at J; junction bases unmatched: 4. CDR3 sequence reads: CASSLEGQGGNQPQHF. The DNA for the CDR3 is TGTGCCAGCAGCTTGGAAGGACAGGGCGGCAATCAGCCCCAGCATTTT. Supplemented by reference TRBV5-5 and TRBJ1-5, the full variable domain reads DAGVTQSPTHLIKTRGQQVTLRCSPISGHKSVSWYQQVLGQGPQFIFQYYEKEERGRGNFPDRFSARQFPNYSSELNVNALLLGDSALYLCASSLEGQGGNQPQHFGDGTRLSIL.

The chain combines TRBV5-5 with TRBJ1-3; 7 nucleotides match TRBD1. This CDR3 is built from 16 residues. Unmatched junction bases numbered 7, after V lost 0 bases and J lost 4 bases. Germline lookup yields CDR1 SGHKS and CDR2 YYEKEE (reference sequence). CDR3 sequence: CASSLVPGGHGNTIYF. CDR3 in DNA: TGTGCCAGCAGCTTGGTCCCAGGGGGGCACGGAAACACCATATATTTT.

The V and J genes are TRBV6-5 and TRBJ1-4; D remains unclear. The CDR3 loop spans 15 amino acids. CDR1 MNHEY and CDR2 SVGAGI come from the germline V gene. V was cut by 2 bases and J by 0 bases, with 7 bases left in between. The CDR3 sequence is CASSYDPATNEKLFF. The CDR3 DNA follows: TGTGCCAGCAGTTACGATCCTGCAACTAATGAAAAACTGTTTTTT.

The chain joins TRBV30 to TRBJ1-2; no definite D call. V was shortened by 2 bases and J by 5 bases, with 9 bases between the two germline ends. There are 12 residues in the CDR3. From germline, CDR1 is GTSNPN and CDR2 SVGIG (reference sequence). CDR3 residues: CAWSISGYGYTF. In DNA, the CDR3 is TGTGCCTGGAGTATTTCGGGTTATGGCTACACCTTC.

The chain recombines TRBV27 with TRBJ1-5; D might be TRBD1 (5 bases). Trimming left V 6 bases short and J 1 base short, with 16 bases between. Germline-derived CDR1 and CDR2 are MNHEY and SMNVEV (reference sequence). This CDR3 spans 16 amino acids. This CDR3 is CASRSFRGPSNQPQHF. The CDR3 nucleotides are TGTGCCAGCAGAAGTTTTCGGGGACCGAGCAATCAGCCCCAGCATTTT.

This clone was recorded many times. The chain carries TRBV5-1 and TRBJ2-7; 7 bases map to TRBD2. Germline CDR1 SGHRS, CDR2 YFSETQ. The CDR3 extends over 16 amino acids. Trimming at V came to 4 bases and at J to 2 bases, leaving 12 bases not matched to a gene. CDR3 region: CASSLVGGSLPYEQYF. Here the CDR3 DNA reads TGCGCCAGCAGCCTGGTGGGGGGGTCTCTTCCCTACGAGCAGTACTTC.

The V gene is TRBV7-9, the J gene TRBJ2-1; 13 nucleotides agree with TRBD2. CDR1 is SEHNR and CDR2 is FQNEAQ in the germline V gene (reference sequence). This CDR3 has 19 residues. V dropped 5 bases and J dropped 5; count of bases not matched to a gene: 15. The chain's CDR3 is CASSVKGLAGRAVDNEQFF. The CDR3 nucleotides are TGTGCCAGCAGCGTAAAGGGACTAGCGGGGAGAGCAGTGGACAATGAGCAGTTCTTC.

The V gene is TRBV24-1, the J gene TRBJ2-5, with 9 nucleotides matching TRBD1. V dropped 4 bases and J dropped 0; count of bases not matched to a gene: 8. The germline V gene has CDR1 KGHDR and CDR2 SFDVKD. This CDR3 has 17 amino acids. The CDR3 loop reads CATSEPGQGWDQETQYF. The DNA for the CDR3 is TGTGCCACCAGTGAGCCCGGACAGGGGTGGGACCAAGAGACCCAGTACTTC.

This rearrangement joins TRBV18 to TRBJ2-3; 7 positions match TRBD2. The V segment lost 5 bases and the J segment 4 bases; nucleotides outside the gene matches: 12. The CDR3 runs to 16 residues. Germline CDR1 KGHSH, CDR2 LQKENI. The CDR3 DNA sequence: TGTGCCAGCTCAGAGTTTGGCGGGAGTAATGCAGATACGCAGTATTTT. This encodes CASSEFGGSNADTQYF. The complete variable domain, with remaining parts taken from reference TRBV18 and TRBJ2-3, reads NAGVMQNPRHLVRRRGQEARLRCSPMKGHSHVYWYRQLPEEGLKFMVYLQKENIIDESGMPKERFSAEFPKEGPSILRIQQVVRGDSAAYFCASSEFGGSNADTQYFGPGTRLTVL.